A single sample gave rise to the 12 T cell receptor beta chains below, sequenced in a study of T cell responses to AZD1222 COVID-19 vaccine (dated by TCRdb to about 2021). Read against the paper, the sample's time point label means: baseline before first vaccination. The library relied on the immunoSEQ multiplex PCR assay. TCRdb re-hosts the immuneACCESS table, in-frame sequences only. Its copies lack some clones; in the studies checked, an unresolved V gene accounts for under half of them, and the cause for the rest is not known. The sample table lists 25,000 to 30,000 clones, about 94% of them with a count of one. The ten largest clones represent about 8% of the sample. The material was peripheral blood, obtained on day 0 of AZD1222 vaccination. These receptors were collected from an adult in good health.

V gene TRBV28 combines with J gene TRBJ1-3, with D perhaps TRBD1 (5 bases). The CDR3 loop spans 16 amino acids. Trimming left V 6 bases short and J 4 bases short, with 19 bases between. Germline V gene lookup returns CDR1 MDHEN and CDR2 SYDVKM. The DNA of the CDR3 is TGTGCCAGCAGATTGGCGAGCGGGGCATTAGGAAACACCATATATTTT. Encoded protein: CASRLASGALGNTIYF.

V gene TRBV28 combines with J gene TRBJ1-2; possible D gene TRBD1, 5 bases. This CDR3 is built from 14 residues. The germline V gene has CDR1 MDHEN and CDR2 SYDVKM. V dropped 3 bases and J dropped 4 bases, with 12 bases sitting between them. In DNA form, the CDR3 reads TGTGCCAGCAGTTTTAGTGGAGGGGTCTATGGCTACACCTTC. It is translated as CASSFSGGVYGYTF.

V and J are TRBV2 and TRBJ1-5; D might be TRBD1 (6 bases). Trimming cost V 6 bases and J 7 bases, with 16 bases left between them. Germline V gene lookup returns CDR1 SNHLY and CDR2 FYNNEI. This CDR3 is 14 amino acids long. As DNA, the CDR3 is TGTGCCAGCAGCAAACAGGGTCTTGCGCAGCCCCAGCATTTT. Protein sequence: CASSKQGLAQPQHF.

The rearrangement links TRBV19 to TRBJ2-3; TRBD2 aligns across 10 bases. Trimming cost V 1 base and J 5 bases; bases outside gene matches: 9. Germline V gene sequence: CDR1 LNHDA, CDR2 SQIVND (reference sequence). CDR3 length: 17 residues. CDR3 in DNA: TGTGCCAGTAGTATAGGTTCCCTAGCGGGAGTAGTAGATACGCAGTATTTT. It is translated as CASSIGSLAGVVDTQYF.

In DNA form, the CDR3 reads TGTGCCAGCAGCCCGAAAGGGCCTAGCGGGAGTCGAACAGATACGCAGTATTTT. This translates into CASSPKGPSGSRTDTQYF. The chain couples TRBV7-9 to TRBJ2-3; TRBD2 matches at 10 bases. Germline loops: CDR1 SEHNR, CDR2 FQNEAQ (reference sequence). With 5 bases clipped from V and 3 bases from J, the junction kept 14 bases outside the gene matches. This CDR3 has 18 amino acids.

The chain uses TRBV19 and TRBJ1-1; D is ambiguous. Germline loops: CDR1 LNHDA, CDR2 SQIVND (reference sequence). With 3 bases removed from V and 4 bases from J, the gap between germline ends came to 18 bases. The CDR3 contains 16 residues. In nucleotides, the CDR3 is TGTGCCAGTAGTATTTTTAGGGCCGTCTTGAGCACTGAAGCTTTCTTT. Its translation is CASSIFRAVLSTEAFF. Filled out from reference TRBV19 and TRBJ1-1, the complete variable domain reads DGGITQSPKYLFRKEGQNVTLSCEQNLNHDAMYWYRQDPGQGLRLIYYSQIVNDFQKGDIAEGYSVSREKKESFPLTVTSAQKNPTAFYLCASSIFRAVLSTEAFFGQGTRLTVV.

The rearrangement links TRBV12-3 or TRBV12-4 to TRBJ1-2; the D gene is possibly TRBD1 (6 bases). With 4 bases removed from V and 8 bases from J, the gap between germline ends came to 14 bases. The CDR3 spans 13 residues. Written as DNA, the CDR3 is TGTGCCAGCAGTTCCCAGGGGACGGGCGGCTACACCTTC. It is translated as CASSSQGTGGYTF.

This clone was counted between two and nine times. V usage is TRBV5-5 and J usage is TRBJ1-6; 9 nucleotides align to TRBD1. The CDR3 covers 14 residues. Losses at the gene ends were 1 base for V and 8 bases for J; bases not matched to a gene: 1. Germline V gives CDR1 SGHKS, CDR2 YYEKEE (reference sequence). The CDR3 loop reads CASSLRDRDSPLHF. CDR3 DNA: TGTGCCAGCAGCTTGCGGGACAGGGATTCACCCCTCCACTTT.

This clone was counted a few times. The chain recombines TRBV19 with TRBJ1-3; no reliable D call. Trimming took off 6 bases at V and 0 bases at J, with 9 bases between the two ends. Germline loops: CDR1 LNHDA, CDR2 SQIVND (reference sequence). This CDR3 is 14 amino acids long. The CDR3 is CASSGPDSGNTIYF. The CDR3 DNA is TGTGCCAGTAGCGGGCCCGACTCTGGAAACACCATATATTTT. The whole variable domain, filled in from reference TRBV19 and TRBJ1-3, reads DGGITQSPKYLFRKEGQNVTLSCEQNLNHDAMYWYRQDPGQGLRLIYYSQIVNDFQKGDIAEGYSVSREKKESFPLTVTSAQKNPTAFYLCASSGPDSGNTIYFGEGSWLTVV.

The chain joins TRBV5-1 to TRBJ2-1; the match to TRBD1 covers 8 bases. Germline CDR1 is SGHRS and CDR2 is YFSETQ. CDR3 length: 15 amino acids. With 0 bases clipped from V and 4 bases from J, the junction kept 3 bases outside the gene matches. The CDR3 region is CASSLADRVYNEQFF. CDR3 bases: TGCGCCAGCAGCTTGGCGGACAGGGTTTACAATGAGCAGTTCTTC.

The V gene is TRBV5-6, the J gene TRBJ2-1; 14 bases line up with TRBD2. V was pared by 2 bases and J by 0 bases, with 1 base of the junction left unmatched. Germline CDR1 and CDR2: SGHDT and YYEEEE. CDR3 length: 17 amino acids. The CDR3 spells CASSFGTSGSSYNEQFF. The CDR3 bases are TGTGCCAGCAGCTTCGGGACTAGCGGGAGCTCCTACAATGAGCAGTTCTTC.

The CDR3 spells CASSLEVDPYEQYF. The CDR3 coding sequence is TGCGCCAGCAGCTTGGAGGTAGACCCCTACGAGCAGTACTTC. The chain is built from TRBV5-1 and TRBJ2-7; no clear D. This CDR3 contains 14 residues. V dropped 0 bases and J dropped 2 bases, with 9 bases sitting between them. Per germline, CDR1 SGHRS and CDR2 YFSETQ.